Sequencing of this T cell receptor beta chain was carried out in a study of cytomegalovirus exposure and HLA in healthy donors. Study observations and caveats: Rates of TCR association differed by HLA locus in a later analysis, with DRB1 highest and HLA-C lowest.

Concerning this clone itself: The antigen is not known. Its ends do not fully match the called genes, so a read error is possible.

With 60 Vbeta and 13 Jbeta primers, the PCR was carried out. TCRdb keeps only in-frame clones here, not all; method: immunoSEQ multiplex PCR. This table holds over 150,000 clones, around 63% found once. The origin of this receptor is a woman between 18 and 29 years old in good health and CMV-seropositive. Sequenced material: PBMCs.

CDR3 nucleotides: TGTGCTAGCAGCTTAGCGCCCAGCGGGAGATACACCGGGGAGCTGTTTTTT. Translated: CASSLAPSGRYTGELFF. The chain recombines TRBV7-7 with TRBJ2-2, with 8 bases identical to TRBD2. Germline V CDR1 and CDR2: SSHAT, FNYEAQ (reference sequence). CDR3 length equals 17 residues.